The 20 T cell receptor beta chains reported below all come from one sample, sequenced in a study of OX40 agonist ivuxolimab in advanced cancers. The repertoire was sequenced with immunoSEQ multiplex PCR; TCRdb's copy has only in-frame clones and lacks some. The top ten hold more than 5.5% of the sample, which has tens of thousands of clones, approximately 91% seen once. Sequences were derived from CD4+ or CD8+ T cells sorted from blood, sampled in a trial of the OX40 agonist ivuxolimab. These receptors originate from an adult with an advanced solid tumor such as melanoma, head and neck, liver or kidney cancer.

The chain recombines TRBV27 with TRBJ2-3, with 7 bases matching TRBD2. Losses at the gene ends were 5 bases for V and 0 bases for J; bases not matched to a gene: 8. CDR1 and CDR2 from the germline V gene are MNHEY and SMNVEV (reference sequence). The CDR3 has 16 residues. CDR3 in DNA: TGTGCCAGCAGTAAACCGGGAGGCCTTAGCACAGATACGCAGTATTTT. Amino acid sequence: CASSKPGGLSTDTQYF.

This chain connects TRBV7-3 to TRBJ2-5; D is possibly TRBD2 (6 bases). The CDR3 sequence is 13 residues long. The germline V and J ends were trimmed by 5 bases and 5 bases, with 12 bases remaining between them. CDR1 and CDR2 from the germline V gene are SGHTA and FQGTGA. The CDR3 sequence: CASSATSLETQYF. The CDR3 nucleotides are TGTGCCAGCAGCGCGACTAGTTTGGAGACCCAGTACTTC.

The V and J genes are TRBV19 and TRBJ1-5, with D uncertain. The CDR3 spans 13 residues. Trimming took 7 bases from V and 1 from J, leaving 8 bases between them. Germline V gives CDR1 LNHDA, CDR2 SQIVND (reference sequence). The CDR3 DNA follows: TGTGCCAGTAACGTTCAAAGCAATCAGCCCCAGCATTTT. Its translation: CASNVQSNQPQHF.

The chain combines TRBV5-1 with TRBJ2-7; TRBD2 might be the D (5 bases). The CDR3 consists of 14 residues. V lost 0 bases and J lost 6, with 13 bases in between. Germline CDR1 is SGHRS and CDR2 is YFSETQ. CDR3 DNA: TGCGCCAGCAGCTTGGCCAGTCTAGAGGGCGAGCAGTACTTC. It specifies CASSLASLEGEQYF.

This clone was seen only once. The chain couples TRBV11-3 to TRBJ2-1, with D tentatively TRBD2 (6 bases). Germline lookup yields CDR1 SGHNT and CDR2 YENEEA. V was cut by 5 bases and J by 8 bases, with 13 bases left in between. This CDR3 spans 13 amino acids. CDR3 loop: CASSTRQRDEQFF. CDR3 DNA: TGTGCCAGCAGCACACGACAGCGGGATGAGCAGTTCTTC.

This clone came up a few times. The chain employs TRBV10-3 and TRBJ1-4; D gene uncertain. V gave up 8 bases and J gave up 8 bases, with 12 bases separating them. Germline CDR1 and CDR2: ENHRY and SYGVKD. The CDR3 runs to 12 residues. This chain's CDR3 is CAIPGLEEKLFF. The CDR3 DNA reads as TGTGCCATCCCTGGGCTGGAGGAAAAACTGTTTTTT.

The CDR3 nucleotides read TGTGCCATCCGAAAGGGGGCCTCCTACAATGAGCAGTTCTTC. It encodes CAIRKGASYNEQFF. The chain carries TRBV6-1 and TRBJ2-1, with TRBD1 matching 7 bases. This CDR3 region has 14 residues. From germline, CDR1 is MNHNS and CDR2 SASEGT. V lost 10 bases to trimming and J lost 0 bases; unmatched junction nucleotides: 6.

This chain uses TRBV2 with TRBJ2-7, with TRBD1 identical over 7 bases. Germline V gives CDR1 SNHLY, CDR2 FYNNEI. CDR3 length: 13 amino acids. V trimming: 8 bases; J trimming: 0 bases; junction bases outside the gene matches: 4. The CDR3 nucleotides read TGTGCCAGCGGGGGACAGCACTCCTACGAGCAGTACTTC. It encodes CASGGQHSYEQYF.

V and J are TRBV5-1 and TRBJ1-1; 7 bases line up with TRBD1. The CDR3 is 16 amino acids. After removal of 4 bases from V and 1 base from J, the junction contained 10 bases not matched to a gene. The germline V gene encodes CDR1 SGHRS and CDR2 YFSETQ. CDR3 sequence: CASSGDSPGRNTEAFF. In nucleotides, the CDR3 is TGCGCCAGCAGCGGGGACAGCCCCGGGAGGAACACTGAAGCTTTCTTT.

This chain connects TRBV6-5 to TRBJ2-7; TRBD2 agrees at 12 bases. Germline V CDR1 and CDR2: MNHEY, SVGAGI. V was clipped by 0 bases and J by 3 bases; unmatched bases: 3. The CDR3 runs 16 residues. The CDR3 is CASSYSGLAGFYEQYF. CDR3 bases: TGTGCCAGCAGTTACTCGGGACTAGCGGGCTTCTACGAGCAGTACTTC.

The gene calls are TRBV5-1 and TRBJ1-2, with 10 bases lining up with TRBD1. CDR1 is SGHRS, CDR2 YFSETQ, per germline. Trimming at V came to 4 bases and at J to 4 bases, leaving 4 bases not matched to a gene. The CDR3 runs to 14 residues. The CDR3, as DNA: TGCGCCAGCAGCAAGGACAGGGGGGGCTATGGCTACACCTTC. Amino acids: CASSKDRGGYGYTF.

The chain is built from TRBV10-3 and TRBJ2-5; D tentatively reads TRBD1 or TRBD2 (6 bases each). There are 12 residues in the CDR3. Germline lookup yields CDR1 ENHRY and CDR2 SYGVKD. Deletions cut 10 bases from V and 5 bases from J, with 14 bases between. The CDR3 bases are TGTGCCACCCAGGGGCTAGCGGAGACCCAGTACTTC. Protein: CATQGLAETQYF.

The rearrangement links TRBV5-1 to TRBJ2-2; 13 nucleotides align to TRBD2. Per germline, CDR1 SGHRS and CDR2 YFSETQ. CDR3 length: 17 residues. J was trimmed by 2 bases and V by 2 bases; bases with no gene match: 3. The CDR3 spells CASSLGTSGVNTGELFF. The DNA for the CDR3 is TGCGCCAGCAGCTTAGGGACTAGCGGGGTCAACACCGGGGAGCTGTTTTTT.

The V and J genes are TRBV2 and TRBJ1-6; 10 bases line up with TRBD1. Germline CDR1 and CDR2: SNHLY and FYNNEI. V lost 6 bases to trimming and J lost 10 bases; unmatched junction nucleotides: 6. This CDR3 spans 14 amino acids. The CDR3, as DNA: TGTGCCAGCAGCCCCGGGACAGGGGCATCACCCCTCCACTTT. It yields the protein CASSPGTGASPLHF.

As DNA, the CDR3 is TGTGCCAGTACTCAGACAGGGGGATGGGACAATCAGCCCCAGCATTTT. This translates into CASTQTGGWDNQPQHF. The chain has TRBV19 and TRBJ1-5; 9 nucleotides align to TRBD1. V lost 7 bases and J lost 3; bases outside the gene matches: 10. The germline V gene encodes CDR1 LNHDA and CDR2 SQIVND (reference sequence). This CDR3 contains 16 residues. The full variable domain, rest sourced from reference TRBV19 and TRBJ1-5, is DGGITQSPKYLFRKEGQNVTLSCEQNLNHDAMYWYRQDPGQGLRLIYYSQIVNDFQKGDIAEGYSVSREKKESFPLTVTSAQKNPTAFYLCASTQTGGWDNQPQHFGDGTRLSIL.

The chain is built from TRBV6-5 and TRBJ1-3, with TRBD1 matching over 8 bases. Germline CDR1 and CDR2: MNHEY and SVGAGI. The ends lost 5 bases at V and 3 bases at J; junction bases unmatched: 6. The CDR3 is 15 residues long. The CDR3 loop is CASSNRGTGGNTIYF. DNA for the CDR3: TGTGCCAGCAGTAACCGAGGGACAGGTGGAAACACCATATATTTT.

The rearrangement uses TRBV5-1 and TRBJ2-5; 10 bases are a match to TRBD1. CDR1 is SGHRS, CDR2 YFSETQ, per germline. This CDR3 contains 14 residues. J gave up 3 bases and V 4 bases, and 3 bases lay outside the gene matches. CDR3 sequence (DNA): TGCGCCAGCAGCGGACAGGGGGGGAAAGAGACCCAGTACTTC. It is translated as CASSGQGGKETQYF.

The chain joins TRBV18 to TRBJ1-4; D uncertain. CDR1 is KGHSH, CDR2 LQKENI, per germline. The CDR3 totals 16 residues. The V end was cut by 3 bases, the J end by 1 base, with 12 bases between. The CDR3 DNA reads as TGTGCCAGCTCACCTCGTCCGGGGATAACTAATGAAAAACTGTTTTTT. Its protein product is CASSPRPGITNEKLFF.

This sequence joins TRBV5-1 and TRBJ2-2, with D unclear. The CDR3 has 14 residues. V gave up 0 bases and J gave up 4 bases, with 7 bases separating them. Germline assignment: CDR1 SGHRS and CDR2 YFSETQ. CDR3 residues: CASSLGQTTGELFF. DNA for the CDR3: TGCGCCAGCAGCTTGGGACAAACCACCGGGGAGCTGTTTTTT.

This rearrangement joins TRBV6-6 to TRBJ2-3; D uncertain. Trimming pared 0 bases from V and 1 base from J, leaving 11 bases between. This CDR3 comprises 16 residues. The germline gives CDR1 MNHNY, CDR2 SVGAGI (reference sequence). The chain's CDR3 is CASSYSASPGTDTQYF. In DNA form, the CDR3 reads TGTGCCAGCAGTTACTCGGCCTCACCCGGCACAGATACGCAGTATTTT.